The 20 T cell receptor beta chains given below trace back to one sample, sequenced in a study of cytomegalovirus exposure and HLA in healthy donors. Both 60 Vbeta primers and 13 Jbeta primers went into the PCR. Data came from immunoSEQ multiplex PCR; TCRdb stores just in-frame clones and leaves some out. The table has 150,000 to 200,000 clones, about 75% seen once; the top ten hold less than 9.5%. Source material: PBMCs. The origin of the receptors is a middle-aged woman in good health and CMV-seropositive.

This clone was seen a few times. V gene TRBV28 combines with J gene TRBJ2-1; D uncertain. The CDR3 is 16 amino acids. Germline V gene sequence: CDR1 MDHEN, CDR2 SYDVKM. The V end lost 5 bases, the J end lost 3 bases, and 17 bases lay between the germline ends. As DNA, the CDR3 is TGTGCCAGCAGTCCCCCACGTAACGGAGTCTACAATGAGCAGTTCTTC. This encodes CASSPPRNGVYNEQFF.

This clone turned up a few times. The chain links TRBV27 to TRBJ1-5; the D gene is possibly TRBD1 (5 bases). Trimming shortened V by 0 bases and J by 11 bases, and 14 bases separated the two germline ends. CDR3 length equals 14 residues. The germline CDR1 and CDR2 sequences are MNHEY and SMNVEV (reference sequence). The CDR3 loop is CASSLSWGDVAQHF. CDR3 DNA sequence: TGTGCCAGCAGTTTATCCTGGGGGGATGTGGCCCAGCATTTT.

The gene calls are TRBV28 and TRBJ1-1, with D tentatively TRBD1 (6 bases). Germline V CDR1 and CDR2: MDHEN, SYDVKM. CDR3 size: 11 residues. V was clipped by 8 bases and J by 8 bases, with 12 bases between them. The CDR3 bases are TGTGCCAGCCTGGAAGGGGGAGAAGCTTTCTTT. Protein: CASLEGGEAFF.

This chain links TRBV11-2 with TRBJ1-5, with D unclear. Germline V gene lookup returns CDR1 SGHAT and CDR2 FQNNGV. Trimming stripped 1 base from V and 9 bases from J, with 10 bases between. The CDR3 covers 13 residues. In DNA form, the CDR3 reads TGTGCCAGCAGCTTAGGCCAGTCAGGGCCCCAGCATTTT. Protein sequence: CASSLGQSGPQHF.

The chain couples TRBV5-1 to TRBJ2-5; a possible D gene is TRBD2 (6 bases). The assigned J gene may be wrong: the sequence end matches TRBJ2-7 better. Germline CDR1 SGHRS, CDR2 YFSETQ. This CDR3 is 14 amino acids long. The CDR3 region is CASSRGAQAYEQYF. CDR3 DNA sequence: TGCGCCAGCTCCCGCGGGGCTCAGGCCTACGAGCAGTACTTC.

The chain employs TRBV5-1 and TRBJ1-2, with D maybe TRBD1 (6 bases). The CDR3 covers 15 residues. With 0 bases removed from V and 3 bases from J, the gap between germline ends came to 12 bases. From germline, CDR1 is SGHRS and CDR2 YFSETQ. The CDR3 sequence: CASSLGDTTDYGYTF. CDR3 in DNA: TGCGCCAGCAGCTTGGGGGACACTACGGACTATGGCTACACCTTC.

This sequence joins TRBV7-2 and TRBJ2-6, with 7 bases lining up with TRBD2. CDR1 is SGHTA, CDR2 FQGNSA, per germline. The CDR3 extends over 16 amino acids. The J segment lost 3 bases and the V segment lost 4 bases, leaving 6 bases of the junction unmatched. The CDR3 bases are TGTGCCAGCAGCTCAACTAGCGCCGGTGGGGCCAACGTCCTGACTTTC. Encoded protein: CASSSTSAGGANVLTF.

The rearrangement uses TRBV6-5 and TRBJ2-7; 8 nucleotides match TRBD2. Germline loops: CDR1 MNHEY, CDR2 SVGAGI. This CDR3 has 16 amino acids. After removal of 4 bases from V and 0 bases from J, the junction contained 8 bases not matched to a gene. In DNA form, the CDR3 reads TGTGCCAGCAGTTGGTCGTTAGCGGGATCCTCCTACGAGCAGTACTTC. It is translated as CASSWSLAGSSYEQYF.

The V gene is TRBV7-2, the J gene TRBJ2-2; D may be TRBD2 (5 bases). From germline, CDR1 is SGHTA and CDR2 FQGNSA. The CDR3 totals 15 residues. V dropped 10 bases and J dropped 5 bases, with 20 bases sitting between them. CDR3 loop: CATPPLRALTGELFF. Here the CDR3 DNA reads TGTGCCACCCCCCCTCTGCGGGCCCTGACCGGGGAGCTGTTTTTT.

For this clone: A read error may account for a junction end that differs from germline. The V call is TRBV7-7, the J call TRBJ2-7, with TRBD2 identical over 12 bases. CDR3 size: 14 residues. Germline assignment: CDR1 SSHAT and CDR2 FNYEAQ (reference sequence). CDR3 DNA sequence: TGTGCTAGCAGCCCTAGCGGGAGGGCCAACGAGCAGTACTTC. Protein product: CASSPSGRANEQYF.

The chain uses TRBV2 and TRBJ1-1; no firm D call. CDR3 length: 14 amino acids. The germline V gene encodes CDR1 SNHLY and CDR2 FYNNEI. V gave up 3 bases and J gave up 0 bases, with 8 bases separating them. This chain's CDR3 is CASSERVLNTEAFF. The CDR3, as DNA: TGTGCCAGCAGTGAGCGGGTATTGAACACTGAAGCTTTCTTT.

Details on this clone: Its ends do not fully match the called genes, so a read error is possible. Other nucleotide sequences in the sample specify the same CDR3. The V call is TRBV5-1, the J call TRBJ2-2; 7 bases align to TRBD2. The V gene's germline CDR1 is SGHRS and CDR2 YFSETQ. This CDR3 has 15 amino acids. The CDR3 sequence: CASSLPGGGTGELFF. CDR3 sequence (DNA): TGTGCCAGCAGCTTGCCGGGAGGAGGCACCGGGGAGCTGTTTTTT.

The J gene is TRBJ1-2, the V gene TRBV11-2; no clear D. Germline CDR1 is SGHAT and CDR2 is FQNNGV. V was shortened by 0 bases and J by 8 bases, with 13 bases between the two germline ends. The CDR3 has 14 amino acids. The CDR3: CASSLDQRVTGYTF. Written as DNA, the CDR3 is TGTGCCAGCAGCTTAGATCAGAGGGTTACGGGCTACACCTTC.

The rearrangement links TRBV15 to TRBJ2-7; TRBD2 might be the D (6 bases). Between the trimmed V and J ends, which lost 1 base and 2 bases, there was a span of 6 bases. This CDR3 comprises 13 residues. The germline CDR1 and CDR2 sequences are LNHNV and YYDKDF (reference sequence). CDR3 sequence (DNA): TGTGCCACCAGCAGAGGGACTACCTACGAGCAGTACTTC. It is translated as CATSRGTTYEQYF.

The chain links TRBV11-2 to TRBJ2-7; 13 bases are a match to TRBD2. Germline V gene sequence: CDR1 SGHAT, CDR2 FQNNGV. Trimming at V came to 4 bases and at J to 3 bases, leaving 15 bases not matched to a gene. The CDR3 totals 19 residues. CDR3 in amino acids: CASSSPLTRTSGSFYEQYF. For the CDR3, the DNA is TGTGCCAGCAGCTCACCCTTAACCCGGACTAGCGGGAGCTTCTACGAGCAGTACTTC.

The rearrangement joins TRBV19 to TRBJ2-3, with D perhaps matching TRBD2 (5 bases). CDR1 and CDR2 from the germline V gene are LNHDA and SQIVND (reference sequence). The CDR3 covers 16 residues. V was pared by 3 bases and J by 1 base, with 14 bases between. The CDR3 loop reads CASSISLTGGTDTQYF. The CDR3 nucleotides are TGTGCCAGTAGTATTTCCCTTACCGGGGGCACAGATACGCAGTATTTT.

The chain is built from TRBV28 and TRBJ1-1; maybe TRBD1 (5 bases). The CDR3 is 12 amino acids. V was pared by 5 bases and J by 8 bases, with 12 bases between. Germline loops: CDR1 MDHEN, CDR2 SYDVKM. This CDR3 is CASSLNRFEAFF. The CDR3 nucleotides are TGTGCCAGCAGTCTGAACAGGTTCGAAGCTTTCTTT.

This chain connects TRBV15 to TRBJ1-1; the D gene is possibly TRBD1 (5 bases). Germline lookup yields CDR1 LNHNV and CDR2 YYDKDF (reference sequence). V lost 0 bases, J lost 9 bases, and 11 bases lay in between. The CDR3 runs to 13 residues. The CDR3 sequence is CATSRDAGEKAFF. The DNA for the CDR3 is TGTGCCACCAGCAGAGATGCGGGGGAGAAAGCTTTCTTT.

The gene calls are TRBV10-3 and TRBJ2-1, with 9 bases that match TRBD1. Unmatched junction bases numbered 6, after V lost 8 bases and J lost 4 bases. Germline CDR1 reads ENHRY; CDR2 reads SYGVKD. The CDR3 length is 14 residues. The CDR3 DNA is TGTGCCATCGGACAGGGGAGCCAATACAATGAGCAGTTCTTC. Amino acid sequence: CAIGQGSQYNEQFF.

This clone was detected only once. The chain combines TRBV6-4 with TRBJ1-5; D might be TRBD1 (5 bases). The CDR3 sequence is 14 residues long. CDR1 and CDR2 (germline): MRHNA, SNTAGT. V was cut by 7 bases and J by 4 bases, with 14 bases left in between. The CDR3 DNA follows: TGTGCCAGCATCCCGTGGGGCGGAAATCAGCCCCAGCATTTT. This encodes CASIPWGGNQPQHF.